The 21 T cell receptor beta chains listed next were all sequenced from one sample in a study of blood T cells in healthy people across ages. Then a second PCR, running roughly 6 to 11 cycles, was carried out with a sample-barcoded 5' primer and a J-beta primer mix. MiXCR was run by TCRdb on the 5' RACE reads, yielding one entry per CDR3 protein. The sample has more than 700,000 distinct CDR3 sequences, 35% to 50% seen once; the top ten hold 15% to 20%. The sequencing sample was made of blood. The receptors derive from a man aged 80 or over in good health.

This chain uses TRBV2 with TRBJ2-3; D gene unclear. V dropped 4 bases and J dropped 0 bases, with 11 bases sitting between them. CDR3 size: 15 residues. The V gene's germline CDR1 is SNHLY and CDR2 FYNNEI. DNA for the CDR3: TGTGCCAGCAGTGTGGGAAAAGCTAGCACAGATACGCAGTATTTT. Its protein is CASSVGKASTDTQYF.

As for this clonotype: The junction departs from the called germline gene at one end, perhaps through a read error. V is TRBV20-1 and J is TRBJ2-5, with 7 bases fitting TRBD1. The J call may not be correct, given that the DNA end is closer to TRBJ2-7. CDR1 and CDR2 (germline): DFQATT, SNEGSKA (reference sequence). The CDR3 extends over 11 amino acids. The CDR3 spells CGARQGTEQYF. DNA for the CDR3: TGCGGTGCTAGACAGGGCACCGAGCAGTACTTC.

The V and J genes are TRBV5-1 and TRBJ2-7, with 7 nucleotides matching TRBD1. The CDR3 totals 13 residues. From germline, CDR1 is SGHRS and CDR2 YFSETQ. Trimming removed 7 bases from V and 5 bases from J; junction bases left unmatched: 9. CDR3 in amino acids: CASAIGTEDEQYF. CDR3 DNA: TGCGCCAGCGCAATAGGGACAGAGGACGAGCAGTACTTC.

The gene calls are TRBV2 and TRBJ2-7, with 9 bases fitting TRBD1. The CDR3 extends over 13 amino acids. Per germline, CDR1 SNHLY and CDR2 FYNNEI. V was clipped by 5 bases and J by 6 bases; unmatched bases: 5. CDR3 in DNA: TGTGCCAGCAGTACCGGGACAGGGTCCGAGCAGTACTTC. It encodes CASSTGTGSEQYF.

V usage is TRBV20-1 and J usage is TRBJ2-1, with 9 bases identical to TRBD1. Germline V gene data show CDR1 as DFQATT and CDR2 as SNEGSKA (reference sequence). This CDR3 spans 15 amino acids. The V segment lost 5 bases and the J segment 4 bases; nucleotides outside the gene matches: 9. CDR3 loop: CSAPTGTGHYNEQFF. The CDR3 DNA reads TGCAGTGCTCCCACCGGGACAGGGCATTACAATGAGCAGTTCTTC.

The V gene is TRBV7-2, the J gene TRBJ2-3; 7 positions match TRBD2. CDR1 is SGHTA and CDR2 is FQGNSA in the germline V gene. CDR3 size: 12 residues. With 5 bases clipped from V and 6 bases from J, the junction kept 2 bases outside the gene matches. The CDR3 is CASSRGVDTQYF. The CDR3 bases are TGTGCCAGCAGCCGGGGGGTGGATACGCAGTATTTT.

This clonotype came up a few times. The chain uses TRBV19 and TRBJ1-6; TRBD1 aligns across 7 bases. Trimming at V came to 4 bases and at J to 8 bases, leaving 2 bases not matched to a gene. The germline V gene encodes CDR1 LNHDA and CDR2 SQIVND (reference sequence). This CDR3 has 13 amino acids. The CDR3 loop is CASSNRGYSPLHF. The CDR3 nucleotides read TGTGCCAGTAGTAACAGGGGCTATTCACCCCTCCACTTT. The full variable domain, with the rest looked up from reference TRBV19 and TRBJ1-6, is DGGITQSPKYLFRKEGQNVTLSCEQNLNHDAMYWYRQDPGQGLRLIYYSQIVNDFQKGDIAEGYSVSREKKESFPLTVTSAQKNPTAFYLCASSNRGYSPLHFGNGTRLTVT.

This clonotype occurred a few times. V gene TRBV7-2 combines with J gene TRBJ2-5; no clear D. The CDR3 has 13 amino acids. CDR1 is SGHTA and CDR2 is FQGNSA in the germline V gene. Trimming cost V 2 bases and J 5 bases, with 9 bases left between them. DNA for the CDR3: TGTGCCAGCAGCTTAATTGTAATGGAGACCCAGTACTTC. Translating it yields CASSLIVMETQYF.

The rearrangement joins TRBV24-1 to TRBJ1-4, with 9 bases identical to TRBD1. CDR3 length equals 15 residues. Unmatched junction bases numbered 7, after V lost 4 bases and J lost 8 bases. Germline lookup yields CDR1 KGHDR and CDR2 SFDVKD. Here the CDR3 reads CATSDAGTGTEKLFF. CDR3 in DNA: TGTGCCACCAGTGACGCCGGGACAGGGACCGAAAAACTGTTTTTT.

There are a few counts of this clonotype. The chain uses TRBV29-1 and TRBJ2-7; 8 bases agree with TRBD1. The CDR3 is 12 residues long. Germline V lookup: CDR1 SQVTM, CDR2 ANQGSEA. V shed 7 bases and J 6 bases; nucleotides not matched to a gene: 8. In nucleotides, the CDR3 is TGCAGCGGCGGACAGGGAAGTGGCGAGCAGTACTTC. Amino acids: CSGGQGSGEQYF.

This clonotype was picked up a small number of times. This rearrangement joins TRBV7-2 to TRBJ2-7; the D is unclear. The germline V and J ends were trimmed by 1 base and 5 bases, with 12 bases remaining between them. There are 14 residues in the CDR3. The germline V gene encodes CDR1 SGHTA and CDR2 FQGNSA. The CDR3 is CASSLVSGVDEQYF. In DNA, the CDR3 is TGTGCCAGCAGCTTAGTTTCTGGGGTAGACGAGCAGTACTTC.

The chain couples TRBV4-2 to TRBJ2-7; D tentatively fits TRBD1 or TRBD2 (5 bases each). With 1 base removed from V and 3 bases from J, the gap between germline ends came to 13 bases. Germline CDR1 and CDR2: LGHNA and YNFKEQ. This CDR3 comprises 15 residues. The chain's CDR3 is CASSQVRDGRYEQYF. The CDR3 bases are TGTGCCAGCAGCCAAGTCCGGGACGGGCGCTACGAGCAGTACTTC.

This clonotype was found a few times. The CDR3 spells CASSSGLAGVPETQYF. CDR3 bases: TGCGCCAGCAGCTCCGGACTAGCGGGAGTCCCGGAGACCCAGTACTTC. V gene TRBV5-1 combines with J gene TRBJ2-5; 13 positions agree with TRBD2. The V segment lost 3 bases and the J segment 5 bases; nucleotides outside the gene matches: 7. There are 16 residues in the CDR3. Germline V lookup: CDR1 SGHRS, CDR2 YFSETQ.

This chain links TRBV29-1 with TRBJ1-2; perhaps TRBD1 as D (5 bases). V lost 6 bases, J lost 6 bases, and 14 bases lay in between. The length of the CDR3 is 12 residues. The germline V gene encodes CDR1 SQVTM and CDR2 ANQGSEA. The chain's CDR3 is CSVPGARDGYTF. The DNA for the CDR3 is TGCAGCGTCCCCGGGGCCAGGGATGGCTACACCTTC.

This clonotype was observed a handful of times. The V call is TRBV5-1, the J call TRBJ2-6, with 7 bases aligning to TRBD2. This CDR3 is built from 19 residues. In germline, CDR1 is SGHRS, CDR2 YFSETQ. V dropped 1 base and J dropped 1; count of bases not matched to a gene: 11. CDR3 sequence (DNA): TGCGCCAGCAGCTTGCAGGGAAGGGGAGGGACGTCTGGGGCCAACGTCCTGACTTTC. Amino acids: CASSLQGRGGTSGANVLTF.

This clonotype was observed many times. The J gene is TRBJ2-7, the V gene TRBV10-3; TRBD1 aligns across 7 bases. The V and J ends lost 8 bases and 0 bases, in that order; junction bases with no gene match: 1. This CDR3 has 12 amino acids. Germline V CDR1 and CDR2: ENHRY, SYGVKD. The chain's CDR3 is CAIRDSSYEQYF. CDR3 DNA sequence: TGTGCCATCCGGGACAGCTCCTACGAGCAGTACTTC.

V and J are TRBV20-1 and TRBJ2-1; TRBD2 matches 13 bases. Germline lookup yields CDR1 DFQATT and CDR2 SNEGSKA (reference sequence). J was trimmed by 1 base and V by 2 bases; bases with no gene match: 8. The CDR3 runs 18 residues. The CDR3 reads CSARSGLAGFISYNEQFF. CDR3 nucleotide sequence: TGCAGTGCTAGATCGGGACTAGCGGGGTTTATTTCCTACAATGAGCAGTTCTTC.

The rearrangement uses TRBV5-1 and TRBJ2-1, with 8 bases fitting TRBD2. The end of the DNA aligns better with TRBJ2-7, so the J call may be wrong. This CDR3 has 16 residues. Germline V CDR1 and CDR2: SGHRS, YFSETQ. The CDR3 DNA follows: TGCGCCAGCAGCTTGGCCCTAGCGGGCTCCTACAATGAGCAGTACTTC. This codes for CASSLALAGSYNEQYF.

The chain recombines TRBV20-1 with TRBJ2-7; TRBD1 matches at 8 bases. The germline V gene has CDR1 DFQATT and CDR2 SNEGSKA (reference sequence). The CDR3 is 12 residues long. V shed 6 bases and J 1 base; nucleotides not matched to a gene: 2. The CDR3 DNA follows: TGCAGTGCCCAGGGGGCTTCCTACGAGCAGTACTTC. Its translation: CSAQGASYEQYF.

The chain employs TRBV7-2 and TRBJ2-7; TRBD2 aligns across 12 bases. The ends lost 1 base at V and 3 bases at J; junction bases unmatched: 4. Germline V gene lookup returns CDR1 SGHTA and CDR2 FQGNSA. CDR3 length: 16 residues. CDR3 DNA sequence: TGTGCCAGCAGCTTAGTTCTAGCGGGAGGGAACTACGAGCAGTACTTC. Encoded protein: CASSLVLAGGNYEQYF.

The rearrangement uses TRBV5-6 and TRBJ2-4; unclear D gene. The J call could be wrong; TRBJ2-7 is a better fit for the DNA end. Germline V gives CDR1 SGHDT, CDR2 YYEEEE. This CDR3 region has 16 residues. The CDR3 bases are TGTGCCAGCAGCGACGGACGTTCTCGGTCCTCGCACGAGCAGTACTTC. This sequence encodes CASSDGRSRSSHEQYF.